What follows are 29 T cell receptor beta chains derived from one specimen sequenced in a study of shared clonotypes between healthy human individuals. The data were produced by immunoSEQ multiplex PCR, yet TCRdb's version contains in-frame clones alone and is incomplete. The sample holds around 2,000,000 clones, about 95% seen once. Selected positively for CCR7 and CD45RO-negative, naive CD8 cells excluded terminally differentiated effector memory CD45RA+ cells. The sample taken for sequencing was naive CD8+ T cells sorted from blood. The receptors derive from a man between 18 and 29 years old in good health.

The chain links TRBV30 to TRBJ2-7; 9 bases fit TRBD1. The CDR3 is 14 residues long. V lost 3 bases, J lost 1 base, and 4 bases stayed unmatched. From germline, CDR1 is GTSNPN and CDR2 SVGIG (reference sequence). Here the CDR3 reads CAWRGTGRSYEQYF. The CDR3 coding sequence is TGTGCCTGGAGGGGGACAGGGAGGTCCTACGAGCAGTACTTC.

In this sample, this clone turned up once. The chain combines TRBV7-9 with TRBJ2-1; D uncertain. CDR3 length: 14 residues. Germline V lookup: CDR1 SEHNR, CDR2 FQNEAQ (reference sequence). V dropped 4 bases and J dropped 3 bases, with 10 bases sitting between them. The CDR3 loop is CASSSEQNYNEQFF. The CDR3 bases are TGTGCCAGCAGCTCTGAACAGAACTACAATGAGCAGTTCTTC.

The chain links TRBV10-3 to TRBJ2-3; 11 bases map to TRBD2. The CDR3 spans 16 residues. Germline values: CDR1 ENHRY, CDR2 SYGVKD. Trimming at V came to 2 bases and at J to 1 base, leaving 2 bases not matched to a gene. This CDR3 reads CAISEELAGGTDTQYF. The CDR3 DNA reads TGTGCCATCAGTGAGGAACTAGCGGGGGGCACAGATACGCAGTATTTT.

This clone showed up just once. V gene TRBV6-1 combines with J gene TRBJ2-3, with 13 bases fitting TRBD2. After removal of 5 bases from V and 4 bases from J, the junction contained 3 bases not matched to a gene. In germline, CDR1 is MNHNS, CDR2 SASEGT. This CDR3 spans 15 amino acids. The CDR3, as DNA: TGTGCCAGCAGTTTACTAGCGGGAGGGGCAGATACGCAGTATTTT. Translated: CASSLLAGGADTQYF.

In this sample, this clone turned up once. The chain uses TRBV19 and TRBJ2-5; D possibly corresponds to TRBD2 (6 bases). Trimming left V 1 base short and J 7 bases short, with 13 bases between. This CDR3 contains 14 residues. The germline V gene has CDR1 LNHDA and CDR2 SQIVND (reference sequence). The CDR3 DNA follows: TGTGCCAGTAGTATAGCCGGCGGGGAGCGGACCCAGTACTTC. It is translated as CASSIAGGERTQYF.

V is TRBV4-1 and J is TRBJ2-6, with 9 bases identical to TRBD1. The CDR3 has 19 amino acids. Per the germline V gene, CDR1 is MGHRA and CDR2 is YSYEKL. After removal of 2 bases from V and 1 base from J, the junction contained 9 bases not matched to a gene. The CDR3 spells CASSQLPGQGPSGANVLTF. Written as DNA, the CDR3 is TGCGCCAGCAGCCAACTACCGGGACAGGGTCCTTCTGGGGCCAACGTCCTGACTTTC.

This clone was recorded only once. V usage is TRBV13 and J usage is TRBJ1-5; D gene ambiguous. CDR3 length: 13 residues. CDR1 PRHDT and CDR2 FYEKMQ come from the germline V gene (reference sequence). The V and J ends lost 5 bases and 5 bases respectively, with 10 bases between them. CDR3 nucleotides: TGTGCCAGCAGCCGAGGACGGTATCAGCCCCAGCATTTT. Translated, it gives CASSRGRYQPQHF.

As for this clone: Other DNA sequences from this sample encode an identical CDR3 as well. The rearrangement links TRBV6-5 to TRBJ2-7; D is uncertain. Per the germline V gene, CDR1 is MNHEY and CDR2 is SVGAGI. V lost 2 bases to trimming and J lost 0 bases, with 11 bases between them. This CDR3 spans 15 amino acids. CDR3 amino acids: CASSYAALSSYEQYF. CDR3 in DNA: TGTGCCAGCAGTTACGCAGCCTTAAGCTCCTACGAGCAGTACTTC.

This clone appeared once. This sample includes further DNA sequences coding for the same CDR3. The rearrangement joins TRBV29-1 to TRBJ2-7; D uncertain. CDR1 is SQVTM and CDR2 is ANQGSEA in the germline V gene. Trimming took 1 base from V and 0 from J, leaving 4 bases between them. The CDR3 length is 12 residues. CDR3: CSVEGSSYEQYF. As DNA, the CDR3 is TGCAGCGTTGAAGGCAGCTCCTACGAGCAGTACTTC.

The chain has TRBV7-8 and TRBJ2-3, with 9 positions matching TRBD1. Germline lookup yields CDR1 SGHVS and CDR2 FQNEAQ. This CDR3 has 18 residues. Trimming at V came to 4 bases and at J to 4 bases, leaving 15 bases not matched to a gene. The CDR3 bases are TGTGCCAGCAGCTCCCCCCGGGGGGACAGGGTGTTAGCAGATACGCAGTATTTT. Its protein product is CASSSPRGDRVLADTQYF.

The gene calls are TRBV27 and TRBJ2-5; TRBD2 matches at 7 bases. CDR1 is MNHEY and CDR2 is SMNVEV in the germline V gene (reference sequence). The CDR3 extends over 14 amino acids. V lost 5 bases to trimming and J lost 4 bases; unmatched junction nucleotides: 7. CDR3 in amino acids: CASSLLAEIETQYF. The CDR3 DNA sequence: TGTGCCAGCAGTCTTCTAGCGGAGATAGAGACCCAGTACTTC.

A remark on this clone: Other DNA sequences of this sample code for an identical CDR3. The CDR3 sequence is CASSDRAYEQYF. CDR3 nucleotides: TGTGCCAGCAGTGACAGGGCCTACGAGCAGTACTTC. The chain links TRBV27 to TRBJ2-7, with 7 bases that match TRBD1. V lost 5 bases and J lost 2; bases outside the gene matches: 0. CDR1 MNHEY and CDR2 SMNVEV come from the germline V gene (reference sequence). This CDR3 contains 12 residues.

This clone was detected once. The chain carries TRBV7-2 and TRBJ2-3; 9 bases map to TRBD2. The junction had 4 bases not matched to a gene; V was cut back by 1 base and J by 2 bases. Looked up from germline, CDR1 is SGHTA and CDR2 is FQGNSA. The CDR3 is 16 amino acids. CDR3 loop: CASSLVASGNTDTQYF. The CDR3 DNA follows: TGTGCCAGCAGCTTAGTGGCTAGCGGGAACACAGATACGCAGTATTTT.

This clone has a single count. The chain couples TRBV19 to TRBJ2-1; a possible D gene is TRBD1 (6 bases). The CDR3 extends over 15 amino acids. Germline loops: CDR1 LNHDA, CDR2 SQIVND (reference sequence). V lost 5 bases, J lost 0 bases, and 11 bases lay in between. The CDR3 nucleotides read TGTGCCAGTAGTCGAAGACAGGACTCCTACAATGAGCAGTTCTTC. As protein: CASSRRQDSYNEQFF. Supplemented by reference TRBV19 and TRBJ2-1, the full variable domain reads DGGITQSPKYLFRKEGQNVTLSCEQNLNHDAMYWYRQDPGQGLRLIYYSQIVNDFQKGDIAEGYSVSREKKESFPLTVTSAQKNPTAFYLCASSRRQDSYNEQFFGPGTRLTVL.

This chain connects TRBV28 to TRBJ1-2, with D maybe TRBD1 (5 bases). Germline V gene lookup returns CDR1 MDHEN and CDR2 SYDVKM. The V gene lost 10 bases and the J gene lost 2 bases, with 20 bases spanning the gap. The CDR3 contains 15 residues. CDR3 sequence (DNA): TGTGCCACCCTCCGGGGGTTTGACCCAAACTATGGCTACACCTTC. Its translation: CATLRGFDPNYGYTF.

The V gene is TRBV7-8, the J gene TRBJ2-7; D is possibly TRBD2 (6 bases). The CDR3 is 15 amino acids. Germline V gives CDR1 SGHVS, CDR2 FQNEAQ. Trimming shortened V by 4 bases and J by 1 base, and 14 bases separated the two germline ends. CDR3 nucleotides: TGTGCCAGCAGCTCCCCCCTAGGGACTTCCTACGAGCAGTACTTC. As protein: CASSSPLGTSYEQYF. The whole variable domain, filled in from reference TRBV7-8 and TRBJ2-7, reads GAGVSQSPRYKVAKRGQDVALRCDPISGHVSLFWYQQALGQGPEFLTYFQNEAQLDKSGLPSDRFFAERPEGSVSTLKIQRTQQEDSAVYLCASSSPLGTSYEQYFGPGTRLTVT.

The chain combines TRBV5-4 with TRBJ2-7, with TRBD1 matching 7 bases. The CDR3 runs to 14 residues. Germline V gene data show CDR1 as SGHNT and CDR2 as YYREEE (reference sequence). V was pared by 4 bases and J by 5 bases, with 9 bases of the junction left unmatched. DNA for the CDR3: TGTGCCAGCAGCCCCCCCGACAGGGTCAACGAGCAGTACTTC. Protein product: CASSPPDRVNEQYF.

V is TRBV28 and J is TRBJ1-2; D is undetermined. Germline V lookup: CDR1 MDHEN, CDR2 SYDVKM. The CDR3 covers 17 residues. The V gene lost 3 bases and the J gene lost 8 bases, with 25 bases spanning the gap. Written as DNA, the CDR3 is TGTGCCAGCAGTTTGAGGAGGCAGGAAGTGGGATACGACGGCTACACCTTC. Amino acid sequence: CASSLRRQEVGYDGYTF.

The chain combines TRBV5-1 with TRBJ1-5; 7 positions match TRBD1. Germline values: CDR1 SGHRS, CDR2 YFSETQ. V dropped 4 bases and J dropped 5; count of bases not matched to a gene: 9. This CDR3 contains 15 residues. DNA of the CDR3: TGCGCCAGCAGCCTCGGACAGGACTCCTATCAGCCCCAGCATTTT. Its translation is CASSLGQDSYQPQHF.

V is TRBV7-6 and J is TRBJ2-7, with D perhaps TRBD1 (5 bases). The CDR3 runs 14 residues. Looked up from germline, CDR1 is SGHVS and CDR2 is FNYEAQ. V shed 4 bases and J shed 0 bases, with 10 bases lying between them. The CDR3 loop reads CASSSDMNSYEQYF. The CDR3 region has the DNA TGTGCCAGCAGCTCGGACATGAACTCCTACGAGCAGTACTTC.

This clone showed up just once. A much larger clone lies one base from this, so it may be a read error. Other nucleotide sequences in the sample specify the same CDR3. This chain connects TRBV27 to TRBJ2-2, with unresolved D. V lost 3 bases to trimming and J lost 0 bases, with 2 bases between them. This CDR3 has 13 amino acids. Germline assignment: CDR1 MNHEY and CDR2 SMNVEV (reference sequence). The CDR3 sequence is CASSFSNTGELFF. The CDR3 DNA reads TGTGCCAGCAGTTTCTCGAACACCGGGGAGCTGTTTTTT.

The chain has TRBV14 and TRBJ2-5; D is uncertain. Trimming removed 0 bases at V and 1 base at J, with 3 bases between. The CDR3 consists of 13 residues. Germline V CDR1 and CDR2: SGHDN, FVKESK. The CDR3 spells CASSQDTQETQYF. In nucleotides, the CDR3 is TGTGCCAGCAGCCAAGATACCCAAGAGACCCAGTACTTC.

The chain is built from TRBV5-4 and TRBJ1-4, with D tentatively TRBD1 (5 bases). This CDR3 is built from 13 residues. CDR1 and CDR2 from the germline V gene are SGHNT and YYREEE (reference sequence). Trimming took off 5 bases at V and 8 bases at J, with 13 bases between the two ends. The CDR3 loop is CASSAGGGEKLFF. The CDR3 region has the DNA TGTGCCAGCAGTGCTGGGGGGGGAGAAAAACTGTTTTTT.

The gene calls are TRBV6-6 and TRBJ1-2; unclear D gene. The length of the CDR3 is 13 residues. V was shortened by 2 bases and J by 4 bases, with 8 bases between the two germline ends. Looked up from germline, CDR1 is MNHNY and CDR2 is SVGAGI (reference sequence). The CDR3, as DNA: TGTGCCAGCAGTTACGAGGGAGGCTATGGCTACACCTTC. This gives the protein CASSYEGGYGYTF.

V gene TRBV5-5 combines with J gene TRBJ2-7; TRBD1 is a possible D gene (6 bases). Germline assignment: CDR1 SGHKS and CDR2 YYEKEE (reference sequence). The V and J ends lost 3 bases and 1 base respectively, with 14 bases between them. This CDR3 is 15 amino acids long. As DNA, the CDR3 is TGTGCCAGCAGCTGGAGCCTGGGGGCGTCCTACGAGCAGTACTTC. Amino acids: CASSWSLGASYEQYF.

To note about this clone: The same CDR3 is also encoded by other DNA sequences in this sample. The rearrangement uses TRBV6-5 and TRBJ1-5; D call uncertain. The CDR3 contains 13 residues. The V end was cut by 0 bases, the J end by 6 bases, with 6 bases between. CDR1 and CDR2 (germline): MNHEY, SVGAGI. CDR3 bases: TGTGCCAGCAGTTACTCATCAGGTCAGCCCCAGCATTTT. Protein: CASSYSSGQPQHF.

The V call is TRBV7-9, the J call TRBJ2-1; 10 positions agree with TRBD2. V was pared by 3 bases and J by 8 bases, with 7 bases of the junction left unmatched. Germline lookup yields CDR1 SEHNR and CDR2 FQNEAQ (reference sequence). The CDR3 contains 15 residues. CDR3 sequence reads: CASSLKLAGEHEQFF. As DNA, the CDR3 is TGTGCCAGCAGCTTGAAGCTAGCGGGAGAGCATGAGCAGTTCTTC.

V and J are TRBV2 and TRBJ2-7, with D uncertain. V was trimmed by 6 bases and J by 0 bases, leaving 15 bases between them. Looked up from germline, CDR1 is SNHLY and CDR2 is FYNNEI. The CDR3 covers 15 residues. CDR3 in DNA: TGTGCCAGCAGCTCCCAGGCTTTTAGCTCCTACGAGCAGTACTTC. It encodes CASSSQAFSSYEQYF.

The chain has TRBV6-6 and TRBJ2-7, with a weak D call TRBD2 (6 bases). Germline CDR1 is MNHNY and CDR2 is SVGAGI (reference sequence). V was pared by 7 bases and J by 3 bases, with 19 bases between. CDR3 length: 15 amino acids. As DNA, the CDR3 is TGTGCCAGCACCATCCTCGAGGGTAGCGGCTACGAGCAGTACTTC. Translating gives CASTILEGSGYEQYF.